This TCR beta chain was observed in a study of molecular identifiers for immune sequencing clone quantification. Study-wide findings and caveats: Among 800,000 to 1,000,000 naive cells, as was reported, spiked Jurkat TCR RNA from one cell was detectable.

In TCRdb, the PCR reads were re-called with MiXCR into one record per CDR3 protein. The profile shows nearly 650,000 distinct CDR3 sequences, 25% of them singletons. This clonotype was observed at least ten times. Antigen unknown. V was trimmed by 0 bases and J by 4 bases, leaving 17 bases between them. This CDR3 region has 17 residues. Germline loops: CDR1 MGHRA, CDR2 YSYEKL. This chain connects TRBV4-1 to TRBJ2-3; maybe TRBD2 (5 bases). The receptor comes from a human donor in good health. Some libraries in this study had Jurkat cell RNA spiked in. The specimen was naive CD8+ T cells from blood, with Jurkat cell RNA spiked in. The subset denotes: FACS-sorted CD8+CD4-CCR7+CD45RA+ naive T cells. CDR3 in amino acids: CASSQEGALVGSDTQYF. DNA for the CDR3: TGCGCCAGCAGCCAAGAGGGAGCTCTAGTTGGATCAGATACGCAGTATTTT.